A selection of T cell receptor beta chains follows, all from one sample in a study of cytomegalovirus exposure and HLA in healthy donors. Here immunoSEQ multiplex PCR was the method, and the copy in TCRdb shows in-frame clones only, minus some. This sample carries about 200,000 clones, approximately 78% of them seen once, and the ten largest clones take 2.7%. The sequencing sample was made of PBMCs. All receptors come from a woman in her 40s in good health and CMV-seronegative. Both conserved end residues are part of each CDR3. D genes are given only for firm matches. Size tells how often a clone was seen (once, few, many) or the class of an expanded clone, and some rows leave it out.

J: TRBJ2-1
V: TRBV4-2
size: .
D: .
CDR3: CASSWSSRNEQFF
DNA: TGTGCCAGCAGCTGGTCTAGCAGAAATGAGCAGTTCTTC

J: TRBJ2-5
V: TRBV2
size: .
D: TRBD2
CDR3: CASSELNVRLAGVLETQYF
DNA: TGTGCCAGCAGTGAATTGAATGTGCGGCTAGCGGGAGTCTTGGAGACCCAGTACTTC

J: TRBJ2-1
V: TRBV4-1
size: .
D: TRBD2
CDR3: CASSQGLAANNEQFF
DNA: TGCGCCAGCAGCCAAGGCCTAGCGGCAAACAATGAGCAGTTCTTC

J: TRBJ1-5
V: TRBV2
size: few
D: .
CDR3: CASSEKSSGVVQPQHF
DNA: TGTGCCAGCAGTGAAAAATCTTCAGGGGTCGTCCAGCCCCAGCATTTT

J: TRBJ1-1
V: TRBV5-1
size: few
D: TRBD1
CDR3: CASSLTGGKTEAFF
DNA: TGCGCCAGCAGCTTGACAGGGGGCAAGACTGAAGCTTTCTTT

J: TRBJ2-7
V: TRBV30
size: .
D: TRBD2
CDR3: CAWTRVGVAGTYEQYF
DNA: TGTGCCTGGACCCGGGTCGGAGTAGCGGGGACCTACGAGCAGTACTTC

J: TRBJ1-1
V: TRBV30
size: .
D: .
CDR3: CAWSVLMNTEAFF
DNA: TGTGCCTGGAGTGTACTCATGAACACTGAAGCTTTCTTT

J: TRBJ2-3
V: TRBV6-1
size: .
D: TRBD2
CDR3: CASSERPAGSTDTQYF
DNA: TGTGCCAGCAGTGAACGGCCAGCGGGAAGCACAGATACGCAGTATTTT

J: TRBJ1-2
V: TRBV28
size: .
D: .
CDR3: CASRGGGPYGYTF
DNA: TGTGCCAGCAGGGGGGGTGGGCCCTATGGCTACACCTTC

J: TRBJ1-1
V: TRBV6-5
size: .
D: TRBD1
CDR3: CASSSTGRTEAFF
DNA: TGTGCCAGCAGTTCGACAGGGAGGACTGAAGCTTTCTTT

J: TRBJ2-3
V: TRBV6-4
size: .
D: TRBD2
CDR3: CASSEASGSGYTQYF
DNA: TGTGCCAGCAGTGAGGCTAGCGGGAGTGGATATACGCAGTATTTT

J: TRBJ1-1
V: TRBV10-3
size: .
D: TRBD1
CDR3: CAIRGQENTEAFF
DNA: TGTGCCATCAGGGGACAGGAGAACACTGAAGCTTTCTTT

J: TRBJ1-4
V: TRBV19
size: .
D: TRBD1
CDR3: CASSTSGGHEKLFF
DNA: TGTGCCAGTAGTACCTCAGGGGGACATGAAAAACTGTTTTTT

J: TRBJ2-7
V: TRBV28
size: .
D: .
CDR3: CASSLWGHDSYEQYF
DNA: TGTGCCAGCAGTTTGTGGGGACACGACTCCTACGAGCAGTACTTC

J: TRBJ2-4
V: TRBV9
size: once
D: .
CDR3: CASGGSGNIQYF
DNA: TGTGCCAGCGGCGGGTCAGGAAACATTCAGTACTTC

J: TRBJ2-2
V: TRBV6-1
size: .
D: TRBD1
CDR3: CASRLQGTGELFF
DNA: TGTGCCAGCAGGCTACAGGGGACCGGGGAGCTGTTTTTT

J: TRBJ2-6
V: TRBV18
size: once
D: .
CDR3: CASDLPPRAGANVLTF
DNA: TGTGCCAGCGATCTCCCTCCGCGGGCTGGGGCCAACGTCCTGACTTTC

J: TRBJ2-1
V: TRBV6-5
size: .
D: TRBD2
CDR3: CASSYSLGLAEQFF
DNA: TGTGCCAGCAGTTACTCACTAGGACTAGCTGAGCAGTTCTTC

J: TRBJ2-7
V: TRBV19
size: .
D: .
CDR3: CASSDSGPPYEQYF
DNA: TGTGCCAGTAGTGATAGCGGTCCCCCCTACGAGCAGTACTTC

J: TRBJ1-5
V: TRBV6-1
size: few
D: TRBD1
CDR3: CASADRGGQPQHF
DNA: TGTGCCAGCGCGGACAGGGGAGGTCAGCCCCAGCATTTT

J: TRBJ2-1
V: TRBV5-1
size: .
D: .
CDR3: CASSYGTQNEQFF
DNA: TGCGCCAGCAGCTACGGGACACAAAATGAGCAGTTCTTC

J: TRBJ2-3
V: TRBV9
size: .
D: .
CDR3: CASSVAPSSTDTQYF
DNA: TGTGCCAGCAGCGTAGCCCCCTCTAGCACAGATACGCAGTATTTT

J: TRBJ1-2
V: TRBV27
size: .
D: TRBD1
CDR3: CASSSLQGALAGYTF
DNA: TGTGCCAGCAGTTCACTACAGGGGGCTCTGGCTGGCTACACCTTC

J: TRBJ1-2
V: TRBV7-3
size: .
D: TRBD1
CDR3: CASSFIDRGGYTF
DNA: TGTGCCAGCAGCTTCATCGACAGGGGAGGCTACACCTTC

J: TRBJ1-1
V: TRBV30
size: few
D: .
CDR3: CAWSVDTEAFF
DNA: TGTGCCTGGAGTGTCGACACTGAAGCTTTCTTT

J: TRBJ2-3
V: TRBV7-2
size: .
D: .
CDR3: CASSLGALAAGGQDTQYF
DNA: TGTGCCAGCAGCTTGGGGGCATTAGCGGCCGGGGGGCAGGATACGCAGTATTTT

J: TRBJ2-1
V: TRBV7-3
size: .
D: .
CDR3: CASSLGSGQHNEQFF
DNA: TGTGCCAGCAGCTTAGGCAGCGGCCAACACAATGAGCAGTTCTTC

J: TRBJ1-1
V: TRBV29-1
size: .
D: .
CDR3: CSVERQLNTEAFF
DNA: TGCAGCGTTGAACGTCAACTCAACACTGAAGCTTTCTTT

J: TRBJ1-5
V: TRBV28
size: .
D: TRBD1
CDR3: CAIPGQGGNQPQHF
DNA: TGTGCCATTCCGGGACAGGGAGGCAATCAGCCCCAGCATTTT

J: TRBJ1-3
V: TRBV6-1
size: .
D: TRBD1
CDR3: CASTPTGTSGNTIYF
DNA: TGTGCCAGCACTCCGACAGGGACCTCTGGAAACACCATATATTTT

J: TRBJ1-1
V: TRBV2
size: few
D: .
CDR3: CASRAGLMNTEAFF
DNA: TGTGCCAGCAGGGCGGGACTGATGAACACTGAAGCTTTCTTT

J: TRBJ2-7
V: TRBV5-1
size: .
D: TRBD2
CDR3: CASSLGGTSGRAAWEQYF
DNA: TGCGCCAGCAGCTTGGGAGGGACTAGCGGGAGGGCCGCCTGGGAGCAGTACTTC

J: TRBJ1-5
V: TRBV7-9
size: .
D: TRBD1
CDR3: CASSLGQGANNQPQHF
DNA: TGTGCCAGCAGCTTGGGACAGGGGGCCAACAATCAGCCCCAGCATTTT

J: TRBJ2-6
V: TRBV7-2
size: .
D: .
CDR3: CASSRQQATGANVLTF
DNA: TGTGCCAGCAGCAGACAACAGGCAACTGGGGCCAACGTCCTGACTTTC

J: TRBJ1-1
V: TRBV29-1
size: few
D: .
CDR3: CSVETAFTQEAFF
DNA: TGCAGCGTTGAGACAGCGTTTACCCAAGAAGCTTTCTTT

J: TRBJ2-7
V: TRBV18
size: .
D: TRBD1
CDR3: CASSSDRGYEQYF
DNA: TGTGCCAGCTCATCGGACAGGGGCTACGAGCAGTACTTC

J: TRBJ2-7
V: TRBV29-1
size: few
D: .
CDR3: CSVVFYEQYF
DNA: TGCAGCGTTGTCTTCTACGAGCAGTACTTC

J: TRBJ1-5
V: TRBV6-5
size: .
D: .
CDR3: CASSPGQYSNQPQHF
DNA: TGTGCCAGCAGTCCCGGACAGTATAGCAATCAGCCCCAGCATTTT

J: TRBJ1-5
V: TRBV18
size: .
D: .
CDR3: CASSPQTGSNQPQHF
DNA: TGTGCCAGCTCACCACAAACAGGGTCCAATCAGCCCCAGCATTTT

J: TRBJ2-5
V: TRBV5-6
size: .
D: .
CDR3: CASSSTRGSRETQYF
DNA: TGTGCCAGCAGCTCAACGAGAGGGTCCAGGGAGACCCAGTACTTC

J: TRBJ1-5
V: TRBV18
size: .
D: .
CDR3: CASSLGGRSNQPQHF
DNA: TGTGCCAGCTCACTGGGGGGTAGGAGCAATCAGCCCCAGCATTTT

J: TRBJ1-3
V: TRBV10-3
size: .
D: .
CDR3: CASRRGSGNTIYF
DNA: TGTGCCAGCCGAAGGGGATCTGGAAACACCATATATTTT

J: TRBJ2-5
V: TRBV7-6
size: .
D: .
CDR3: CASSRGKETQYF
DNA: TGTGCCAGCAGCAGGGGTAAAGAGACCCAGTACTTC

J: TRBJ2-5
V: TRBV10-2
size: .
D: .
CDR3: CASSSDRQETQYF
DNA: TGCGCCAGCAGTAGTGACAGACAAGAGACCCAGTACTTC

J: TRBJ1-4
V: TRBV7-9
size: .
D: .
CDR3: CASSLGPSTNEKLFF
DNA: TGTGCCAGCAGCTTAGGGCCATCGACTAATGAAAAACTGTTTTTT

J: TRBJ1-1
V: TRBV30
size: .
D: .
CDR3: CAWTRASTMNTEAFF
DNA: TGTGCCTGGACGCGGGCAAGCACTATGAACACTGAAGCTTTCTTT